These 19 T cell receptor beta chains share one sample of origin, sequenced in a study of cytomegalovirus exposure and HLA in healthy donors. The PCR made use of 60 Vbeta and 13 Jbeta primers. The assay was immunoSEQ multiplex PCR, and TCRdb's table has in-frame clones only and misses some. The table lists approximately 100,000 clones, around 74% of them singletons. Source material: PBMCs. These receptors originate from a woman aged 35 to 49 in good health and CMV-seronegative.

V usage is TRBV10-3 and J usage is TRBJ2-3, with D possibly being TRBD2 (5 bases). V lost 2 bases to trimming and J lost 2 bases, with 14 bases between them. Per the germline V gene, CDR1 is ENHRY and CDR2 is SYGVKD. The CDR3 loop spans 16 amino acids. The CDR3 region is CAISEVQASSTDTQYF. CDR3 in DNA: TGTGCCATCAGTGAGGTTCAGGCTAGCTCCACAGATACGCAGTATTTT.

This chain joins TRBV4-1 and TRBJ2-2; 9 nucleotides match TRBD1. The CDR3 sequence is 17 residues long. J lost 6 bases, V lost 3 bases, and 11 bases had no gene match. Per germline, CDR1 MGHRA and CDR2 YSYEKL. CDR3 loop: CASSQEDRGPGPGELFF. The CDR3 DNA sequence: TGCGCCAGCAGCCAGGAGGACAGGGGCCCGGGGCCCGGGGAGCTGTTTTTT.

The V and J genes are TRBV4-2 and TRBJ2-5; 9 bases align to TRBD1. The V gene's germline CDR1 is LGHNA and CDR2 YNFKEQ. The CDR3 spans 16 residues. With V trimmed by 4 bases and J by 5 bases, 11 bases remained unmatched. The CDR3 bases are TGTGCCAGCAGCCCGACCTCGGGACAGGGTATGGAGACCCAGTACTTC. It codes for CASSPTSGQGMETQYF.

The chain employs TRBV30 and TRBJ2-5, with 11 bases that match TRBD1. CDR1 is GTSNPN and CDR2 is SVGIG in the germline V gene (reference sequence). With V trimmed by 1 base and J by 3 bases, 4 bases remained unmatched. This CDR3 region has 15 residues. The DNA of the CDR3 is TGTGCCTGGAGTGGGGACAGGGGGTTCGAAGAGACCCAGTACTTC. Encoded protein: CAWSGDRGFEETQYF.

The table lists this clone with a count of one. The rearrangement uses TRBV28 and TRBJ1-2; TRBD1 matches 7 bases. The CDR3 has 14 residues. Germline CDR1 is MDHEN and CDR2 is SYDVKM. The V segment lost 5 bases and the J segment 8 bases; nucleotides outside the gene matches: 11. This CDR3 is CASSITGDGNGYTF. The CDR3 DNA reads TGTGCCAGCAGTATAACAGGGGACGGTAACGGCTACACCTTC.

This chain connects TRBV9 to TRBJ2-7, with D tentatively TRBD2 (6 bases). This CDR3 is 16 amino acids long. Trimming removed 1 base from V and 0 bases from J, with 14 bases in between. Germline V lookup: CDR1 SGDLS, CDR2 YYNGEE. CDR3 sequence: CASSVSSLATSYEQYF. In DNA, the CDR3 is TGTGCCAGCAGCGTATCAAGTCTAGCGACCTCCTACGAGCAGTACTTC.

With respect to this clone: Relative to the germline gene, one junction end is altered; a read error may explain this. The genes are TRBV7-9 and TRBJ2-7; 7 nucleotides agree with TRBD2. The CDR3 is 17 amino acids. Germline lookup yields CDR1 SEHNR and CDR2 FQNEAQ (reference sequence). The CDR3: CSSSWAGAGSSSYEQYF. The DNA for the CDR3 is TGTTCCAGCAGCTGGGCGGGAGCGGGGTCGAGCTCCTACGAGCAGTACTTC.

About this clone itself: The junction departs from germline at one end; a sequencing error may be responsible. DNA of the CDR3: TGTTCCAGCAGCCCATCGACAGGGGGTACCTATGGCTACACCTTC. It translates to CSSSPSTGGTYGYTF. The chain joins TRBV7-9 to TRBJ1-2; 9 nucleotides align to TRBD1. Germline CDR1 is SEHNR and CDR2 is FQNEAQ (reference sequence). CDR3 size: 15 residues.

The rearrangement uses TRBV6-5 and TRBJ2-3, with D maybe TRBD1 (6 bases). The CDR3 is 15 residues long. The V gene's germline CDR1 is MNHEY and CDR2 SVGAGI. V was trimmed by 7 bases and J by 3 bases, leaving 17 bases between them. The CDR3 spells CASTTSGEWTDTQYF. For the CDR3, the DNA is TGTGCCAGCACCACTTCAGGGGAGTGGACAGATACGCAGTATTTT.

This clone was detected only a few times. This chain links TRBV15 with TRBJ1-5; D uncertain. The germline V gene encodes CDR1 LNHNV and CDR2 YYDKDF (reference sequence). The CDR3 has 15 residues. V was pared by 0 bases and J by 2 bases, with 8 bases between. The CDR3 DNA is TGTGCCACCAGCAGAGAGGAAGGAGGCAATCAGCCCCAGCATTTT. It encodes CATSREEGGNQPQHF.

V gene TRBV28 combines with J gene TRBJ2-7; maybe TRBD2 (7 bases). The CDR3 runs to 19 residues. Trimming took 2 bases from V and 3 from J, leaving 26 bases between them. Germline loops: CDR1 MDHEN, CDR2 SYDVKM. The CDR3 DNA sequence: TGTGCCAGCAGTTTAAGTAGTGGTGATCGGGGGGCGCGTCTCTACGAGCAGTACTTC. Translating it yields CASSLSSGDRGARLYEQYF.

This clone appeared once. The chain is built from TRBV5-1 and TRBJ1-4; D perhaps matches TRBD1 (6 bases). V was clipped by 0 bases and J by 8 bases, with 17 bases between them. CDR1 and CDR2 from the germline V gene are SGHRS and YFSETQ. The CDR3 consists of 16 residues. As DNA, the CDR3 is TGCGCCAGCAGCTTGGATGGGGGGGCATCCAACGAAAAACTGTTTTTT. Its protein product is CASSLDGGASNEKLFF. Variable domain in full (rest from reference TRBV5-1 and TRBJ1-4): KAGVTQTPRYLIKTRGQQVTLSCSPISGHRSVSWYQQTPGQGLQFLFEYFSETQRNKGNFPGRFSGRQFSNSRSEMNVSTLELGDSALYLCASSLDGGASNEKLFFGSGTQLSVL.

V is TRBV6-1 and J is TRBJ1-4; D is perhaps TRBD1 (5 bases). The CDR3 totals 15 residues. The V and J ends lost 6 bases and 4 bases respectively, with 15 bases between them. Germline V CDR1 and CDR2: MNHNS, SASEGT. In DNA, the CDR3 is TGTGCCAGCAGCCGGGGGGGAGCCGGTAATGAAAAACTGTTTTTT. Translated, it gives CASSRGGAGNEKLFF.

This clone appeared once. V gene TRBV19 combines with J gene TRBJ1-1; no reliable D call. This CDR3 is built from 14 residues. Trimming stripped 2 bases from V and 4 bases from J, with 11 bases between. CDR1 and CDR2 (germline): LNHDA, SQIVND (reference sequence). The CDR3 region has the DNA TGTGCCAGTAGTATAAACCCAGGCCGCACTGAAGCTTTCTTT. Residues: CASSINPGRTEAFF.

Details on this clone: One junction end does not reproduce the germline sequence, and a read error may be involved. The CDR3 reads CSSSYPVYARGPNNEQFF. The CDR3 DNA reads as TGTTCCAGCAGCTACCCCGTGTACGCGCGGGGGCCCAACAATGAGCAGTTCTTC. V gene TRBV7-9 combines with J gene TRBJ2-1; tentatively, D is TRBD2 (7 bases). The germline gives CDR1 SEHNR, CDR2 FQNEAQ (reference sequence). This CDR3 is built from 18 residues.

V gene TRBV7-9 combines with J gene TRBJ2-5; 14 nucleotides match TRBD2. V shed 5 bases, J shed 1 base, and the junction held 6 bases outside the gene matches. This CDR3 is built from 17 residues. Germline loops: CDR1 SEHNR, CDR2 FQNEAQ (reference sequence). The CDR3 DNA reads as TGTGCCAGCAGCGCGAGACTAGCGGGAGGGATCCAAGAGACCCAGTACTTC. Its translation: CASSARLAGGIQETQYF.

CDR3 amino acids: CASSESGGLYEQYF. The CDR3 region has the DNA TGCGCCAGCAGTGAGAGCGGGGGTCTCTACGAGCAGTACTTC. The chain couples TRBV10-2 to TRBJ2-7; 8 bases line up with TRBD2. CDR3 size: 14 residues. Germline-derived CDR1 and CDR2 are WSHSY and SAAADI. Unmatched junction bases numbered 3, after V lost 2 bases and J lost 3 bases.

Only one count was recorded for this clone. This rearrangement joins TRBV7-9 to TRBJ2-7; the D gene is possibly TRBD1 (6 bases). Germline V CDR1 and CDR2: SEHNR, FQNEAQ (reference sequence). Deletions cut 1 base from V and 7 bases from J, with 11 bases between. The CDR3 has 13 amino acids. The CDR3 region is CASSLVSQGEQYF. CDR3 coding DNA: TGTGCCAGCAGCTTAGTATCTCAGGGGGAGCAGTACTTC.

This clone was seen only once. This rearrangement joins TRBV5-3 to TRBJ2-3; D might be TRBD2 (6 bases). TRBV5-3 is classed as an ORF, of uncertain function. CDR3 length equals 14 residues. V was trimmed by 1 base and J by 2 bases, leaving 8 bases between them. The CDR3 reads CARSLSGVTDTQYF. The CDR3 DNA sequence: TGTGCCAGAAGCTTGTCGGGGGTCACAGATACGCAGTATTTT.